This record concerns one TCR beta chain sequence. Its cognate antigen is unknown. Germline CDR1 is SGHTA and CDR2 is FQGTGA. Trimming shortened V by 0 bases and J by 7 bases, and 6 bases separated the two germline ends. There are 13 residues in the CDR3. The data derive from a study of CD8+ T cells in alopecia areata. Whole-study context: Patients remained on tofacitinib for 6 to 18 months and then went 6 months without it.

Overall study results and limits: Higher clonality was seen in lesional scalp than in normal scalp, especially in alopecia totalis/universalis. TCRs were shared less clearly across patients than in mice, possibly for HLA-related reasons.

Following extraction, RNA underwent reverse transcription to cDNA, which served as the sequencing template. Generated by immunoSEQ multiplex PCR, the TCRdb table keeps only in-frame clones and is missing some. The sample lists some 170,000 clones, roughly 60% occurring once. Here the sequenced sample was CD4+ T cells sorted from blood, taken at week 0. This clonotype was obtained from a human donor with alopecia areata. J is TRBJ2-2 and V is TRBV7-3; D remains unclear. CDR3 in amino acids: CASSLTNGGELFF. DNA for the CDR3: TGTGCCAGCAGCTTAACCAATGGCGGGGAGCTGTTTTTT.